The clone carrying this T cell receptor beta chain was recorded only once. As the sequencing template, cDNA was produced by extracting RNA and reverse transcribing it. Repertoires were generated with immunoSEQ multiplex PCR, while TCRdb's copy carries only in-frame clones and drops some. The data contain 89,000 or so clones, 51% of them singletons. The V gene lost 2 bases and the J gene lost 4 bases, with 8 bases spanning the gap. The CDR3 is 13 amino acids. In germline, CDR1 is MNHEY, CDR2 SMNVEV (reference sequence). This sample was included in a study of CD8+ T cells in alopecia areata. Sequenced sample: NKG2D-high CD8+ T cells sorted from blood. V is TRBV27 and J is TRBJ1-1; no definite D call. The sequence was obtained from a human donor with alopecia areata. Here the CDR3 reads CASSLASSTEAFF. CDR3 nucleotide sequence: TGTGCCAGCAGTTTAGCGAGCAGCACTGAAGCTTTCTTT.